The clone carrying this T cell receptor beta chain was observed a few times. The target antigen is unknown. The CDR3 contains 14 residues. Germline CDR1 is GTSNPN and CDR2 is SVGIG (reference sequence). With 2 bases removed from V and 3 bases from J, the gap between germline ends came to 12 bases. Per donor, one heparinised blood draw averaged around 110 mL. The authors obtained over 98% purity in all sorted populations. The data belong to a study of beta chain features in type 1 diabetes. Every bit of the isolated RNA underwent reverse transcription, so sequencing read expressed TCRB transcripts. The method was immunoSEQ multiplex PCR; TCRdb's version includes in-frame clones alone and lacks a portion of them. The sample carries hundreds of thousands of clones, over 13% recorded once. General observations from the study: The similarity of naive, central memory and Treg TCRB repertoires appeared greater among patients than among healthy donors. Moderately but significantly shorter TCRB CDR3s were found in Type 1 diabetes patients in all four CD4+ subsets.

The chain carries TRBV30 and TRBJ2-3; a weak D match, TRBD1 (6 bases). What was sequenced was naive CD4+ T cells from blood. This receptor was identified in a young man with type 1 diabetes. This chain's CDR3 is CAWSRGQRTDTQYF. As DNA, the CDR3 is TGTGCCTGGAGTCGCGGACAGCGTACAGATACGCAGTATTTT.